The entry below describes one T cell receptor (beta chain). Its antigen is unknown. No per-base quality is available; no much larger clone lies one base away. V is cut by 4 bases and J by 9 bases, and the space between the germline ends is 13 bases. The germline V gene sets CDR1 to WSHSY and CDR2 to SAAADI. The CDR3, cysteine through phenylalanine, is 13 amino acids long. Of the read, only the CDR3 DNA is kept; its 39 bases are in frame from base 1. Library construction relied on the immunoSEQ multiplex PCR assay. For most patients, genomic DNA was subjected to high-throughput TCR-beta CDR3 sequencing by Adaptive Biotechnologies. Turning to the authors' computational methods: TCR sequencing data for roughly 18 patients were retrieved from Adaptive's ImmunoSEQ software; a few other patients were processed with MiXCR and VDJtools. CDR3 nucleotide sequences shared between donor and recipient were removed because the origin of such sequences could not be assigned. Alloreactive clones required at least 2-fold expansion over unstimulated cells and minimum CFSE-low frequency of 0.002% (template counts) or 0.001% (read counts). Mappable clones were those detected in sequenced pre-transplant spleen, lymph node, or MLR CFSE-low populations of the donor or recipient. The cumulative frequency of alloreactive clones was calculated as a percentage of all sequences, weighted by copy number. The immuneACCESS repertoire file appears here via TCRdb, limited to in-frame rearrangements. These files lack a portion of the clones; in checked studies, under half of the deficit traces to unresolved V genes, and the cause of the others is not known. V and J calls and clone size are as listed in that table; D and trimming were resolved from the DNA. Recorded for this sample are under 15,000 clones; 65% to 85% of them occurred a single time. The ten largest clonotypes hold roughly 52% of the sample.

These data come from a study of graft-versus-host responses after intestinal transplantation (dated by TCRdb to the early 2020s). Broadly, across the study: The transplants that recipients got were multivisceral, liver-intestinal, or isolated intestinal. All recipients received anti-thymocyte globulin induction followed by maintenance tacrolimus and steroids for about three years. After intestinal transplantation, graft-versus-host and host-versus-graft alloreactive T cell clones were followed in the graft, circulation and bone marrow using bulk TCR-beta CDR3 sequencing. Alloreactive clones were identified by sequencing pre-transplant mixed lymphocyte reaction products and comparing them with unstimulated pre-transplant donor and recipient T cells. Of the 20 to 25 intestinal transplant recipients enrolled in the cohort, one of whom was a retransplant, a few patients without pretransplant specimens were excluded. Donor T cell macrochimerism was defined as a peak of at least 4% donor T cells among recipient peripheral blood mononuclear cells. Instead of going to the commercial service, samples from a few later patients were sequenced in-house on an Illumina MiSeq and processed with MiXCR. Beyond this particular receptor, the publication reports: GvH clones turned up in recipient bone marrow, with some appearing earlier in ileal mucosa or blood, a pattern consistent with an intestinal mucosal origin. Peak levels of circulating GvH clones were associated with declines in HvG clones early after transplant. In the allografts of patients with donor T cell macrochimerism, GvH to HvG T cell clonal ratios were high. The conclusions were limited by the relatively low number and heterogeneity of the intestinal transplant patients.

In the first month after transplant, blood samples were collected up to 4 times, and after that at least monthly when available. The chain uses TRBV10-2 and TRBJ2-1, with the D assignment possibly TRBD1 or TRBD2, given 5 matching bases for each. This specimen was PBMCs, taken approximately 120 days after transplant. This TCR derives from a human patient who received an intestinal transplant, so some T cells may come from the graft donor. The DNA sequence reads TGCGCCAGCAGTGTACAAGGGGAGAGTGAGCAGTTCTTC. The encoded protein is CASSVQGESEQFF.